The clone carrying this TCR beta chain was observed once. Antigen unknown. This sample stems from a study of T-cell memory formation after mild COVID-19. Overall study findings and caveats: The main location of contracting CD4+ clones was CM and EM, and that of contracting CD8+ clones was EMRA.

TCRdb re-derived calls from the 5' RACE reads in MiXCR, one entry per CDR3 protein. Here the sample spans fewer than 200,000 distinct CDR3 sequences, approximately 17% being singletons. This CDR3 contains 12 residues. V was pared by 7 bases and J by 7 bases, with 14 bases between. The chain has TRBV12-3 or TRBV12-4 and TRBJ2-7, with unresolved D. The material sequenced was PBMCs or a T cell subset sorted from them (not recorded which). This clonotype was sampled from a man between 18 and 35 years old who had mild COVID-19 (a few samples of this study predate the infection). Cell type and time point are not known. The DNA for the CDR3 is TGTGCCAGCACCCGCGGCCTGGGGGAGCAGTACTTC. Encoded protein: CASTRGLGEQYF.